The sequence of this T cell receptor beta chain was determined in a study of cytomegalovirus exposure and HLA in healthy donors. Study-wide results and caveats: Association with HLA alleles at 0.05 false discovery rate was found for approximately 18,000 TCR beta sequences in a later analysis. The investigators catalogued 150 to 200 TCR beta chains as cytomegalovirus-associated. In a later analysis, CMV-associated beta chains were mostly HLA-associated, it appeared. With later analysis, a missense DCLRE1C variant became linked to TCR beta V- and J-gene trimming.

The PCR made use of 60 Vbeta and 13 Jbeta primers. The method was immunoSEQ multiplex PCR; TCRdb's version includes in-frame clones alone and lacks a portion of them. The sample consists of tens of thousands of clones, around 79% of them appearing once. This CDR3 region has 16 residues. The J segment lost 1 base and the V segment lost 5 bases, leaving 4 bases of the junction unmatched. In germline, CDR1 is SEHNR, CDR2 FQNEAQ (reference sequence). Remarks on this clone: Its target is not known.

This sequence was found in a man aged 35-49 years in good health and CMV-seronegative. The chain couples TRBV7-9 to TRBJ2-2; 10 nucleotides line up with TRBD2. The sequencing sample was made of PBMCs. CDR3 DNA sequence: TGTGCCAGCAGCGCCCGGACTAGCGGGAACACCGGGGAGCTGTTTTTT. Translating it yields CASSARTSGNTGELFF. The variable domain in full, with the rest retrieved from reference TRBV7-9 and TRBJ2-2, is DTGVSQNPRHKITKRGQNVTFRCDPISEHNRLYWYRQTLGQGPEFLTYFQNEAQLEKSRLLSDRFSAERPKGSFSTLEIQRTEQGDSAMYLCASSARTSGNTGELFFGEGSRLTVL.